This T cell receptor beta chain was documented in a study of T cell changes during pregnancy in multiple sclerosis. CDR1 is KGHSH and CDR2 is LQKENI in the germline V gene. The CDR3 has 17 residues. The V gene lost 2 bases and the J gene lost 3 bases, with 19 bases spanning the gap. Method: immunoSEQ multiplex PCR; TCRdb's copy keeps in-frame clones and lacks some. The sample holds some 57,000 clones; about 89% are singletons and the top ten take about 0.49%. This sequence was found in a female donor in good health, enrolled as a control in a pregnancy study. The specimen comprised CD4+ T cells from peripheral blood mononuclear cells, sampled after pregnancy. The chain has TRBV18 and TRBJ2-5, with D maybe TRBD2 (6 bases). Here the CDR3 DNA reads TGTGCCAGCTCACCAGGAACTGTAGTGGGGGGTGAAGAGACCCAGTACTTC. This sequence encodes CASSPGTVVGGEETQYF.